One sample yielded the 23 T cell receptor beta chains listed below, sequenced in a study of blood T cell repertoires in COVID-19. Clones were sequenced by immunoSEQ multiplex PCR, and TCRdb holds only the in-frame ones, with some missing. Altogether 130,000 or so clones are present, about 88% being singletons, with the ten largest covering 2.5% to 3%. The sample taken for sequencing was peripheral blood. The receptors derive from a human donor with COVID-19, enrolled during active disease. The donor label of this sample is uncertain.

The rearrangement uses TRBV6-5 and TRBJ2-7; D is possibly TRBD2 (5 bases). The CDR3 spans 12 residues. Germline CDR1 reads MNHEY; CDR2 reads SVGAGI. V was pared by 6 bases and J by 3 bases, with 9 bases between. Here the CDR3 DNA reads TGTGCCAGCAGCCCCCGGGGCTACGAGCAGTACTTC. This encodes CASSPRGYEQYF.

The genes are TRBV7-2 and TRBJ1-3; TRBD1 matches at 9 bases. V dropped 2 bases and J dropped 1; count of bases not matched to a gene: 6. Germline V CDR1 and CDR2: SGHTA, FQGNSA. CDR3 size: 17 residues. Here the CDR3 reads CASSLLTGGESGNTIYF. In DNA form, the CDR3 reads TGTGCCAGCAGCTTACTGACAGGGGGAGAATCTGGAAACACCATATATTTT.

This chain uses TRBV19 with TRBJ1-2; D is undetermined. The CDR3 spans 17 residues. CDR1 LNHDA and CDR2 SQIVND come from the germline V gene (reference sequence). With 3 bases removed from V and 4 bases from J, the gap between germline ends came to 21 bases. The CDR3 sequence is CASSIRGRSEGSYGYTF. The CDR3 bases are TGTGCCAGTAGTATCCGAGGACGCTCGGAGGGTTCCTATGGCTACACCTTC. Supplemented by reference TRBV19 and TRBJ1-2, the full variable domain reads DGGITQSPKYLFRKEGQNVTLSCEQNLNHDAMYWYRQDPGQGLRLIYYSQIVNDFQKGDIAEGYSVSREKKESFPLTVTSAQKNPTAFYLCASSIRGRSEGSYGYTFGSGTRLTVV.

The rearrangement links TRBV2 to TRBJ2-3; D is possibly TRBD1 (6 bases). The V end lost 6 bases, the J end lost 4 bases, and 14 bases lay between the germline ends. CDR1 and CDR2 from the germline V gene are SNHLY and FYNNEI. The CDR3 totals 14 residues. CDR3 bases: TGTGCCAGCAGAGCGGACAGATTTTCAGATACGCAGTATTTT. This encodes CASRADRFSDTQYF.

The V and J genes are TRBV5-4 and TRBJ2-5; weak D call: TRBD1 (5 bases). This CDR3 spans 14 amino acids. Trimming cost V 4 bases and J 5 bases, with 15 bases left between them. Germline V gene lookup returns CDR1 SGHNT and CDR2 YYREEE (reference sequence). The CDR3 here is CASSPVGLSETQYF. The DNA for the CDR3 is TGTGCCAGCAGCCCGGTGGGGCTAAGTGAGACCCAGTACTTC.

This chain uses TRBV6-5 with TRBJ1-3; D ambiguous. Germline CDR1 and CDR2: MNHEY and SVGAGI. The V gene lost 0 bases and the J gene lost 7 bases, with 10 bases spanning the gap. There are 14 residues in the CDR3. The CDR3 DNA reads TGTGCCAGCAGTTACTCGAAATATGAGAACACCATATATTTT. Translating gives CASSYSKYENTIYF.

This chain joins TRBV7-6 and TRBJ1-1, with 7 positions matching TRBD1. The CDR3 is made up of 14 amino acids. The V gene end was trimmed by 5 bases and the J gene end by 4 bases; junction bases not matched to a gene: 7. CDR1 and CDR2 (germline): SGHVS, FNYEAQ. The CDR3 loop reads CASSPHRGGTEAFF. CDR3 sequence (DNA): TGTGCCAGCAGCCCACACAGGGGAGGCACTGAAGCTTTCTTT.

V usage is TRBV5-1 and J usage is TRBJ2-3; 10 nucleotides line up with TRBD2. After removal of 1 base from V and 6 bases from J, the junction contained 5 bases not matched to a gene. This CDR3 has 15 residues. CDR1 and CDR2 (germline): SGHRS, YFSETQ. CDR3 bases: TGCGCCAGCAGCTTGACTAGCGGGGCCCTTGATACGCAGTATTTT. This encodes CASSLTSGALDTQYF.

The chain employs TRBV7-2 and TRBJ1-1, with a possible D match to TRBD1 (6 bases). The germline gives CDR1 SGHTA, CDR2 FQGNSA. The CDR3 length is 13 residues. Trimming removed 6 bases at V and 3 bases at J, with 11 bases between. The CDR3 loop reads CASRLAGDTEAFF. Here the CDR3 DNA reads TGTGCCAGCAGGCTGGCAGGGGACACTGAAGCTTTCTTT.

The chain combines TRBV11-3 with TRBJ2-1; 9 nucleotides align to TRBD1. The germline CDR1 and CDR2 sequences are SGHNT and YENEEA. The CDR3 covers 18 residues. J gave up 4 bases and V 5 bases, and 15 bases lay outside the gene matches. The CDR3 DNA is TGTGCCAGCAGCGCAACTTTAGGGGGACAGGGTTTTTACAATGAGCAGTTCTTC. The encoded protein is CASSATLGGQGFYNEQFF.

The J gene is TRBJ1-1, the V gene TRBV28; tentatively, D is TRBD1 (5 bases). Trimming stripped 3 bases from V and 1 base from J, with 15 bases between. The length of the CDR3 is 16 residues. Germline V lookup: CDR1 MDHEN, CDR2 SYDVKM. CDR3 sequence (DNA): TGTGCCAGCAGTTTGCCCTCCGACAGCCCGAACACTGAAGCTTTCTTT. It is translated as CASSLPSDSPNTEAFF.

This chain links TRBV9 with TRBJ2-5; weak D call: TRBD2 (7 bases). The germline CDR1 and CDR2 sequences are SGDLS and YYNGEE. Trimming stripped 4 bases from V and 5 bases from J, with 12 bases between. The CDR3 runs to 13 residues. The CDR3 DNA follows: TGTGCCAGCAGCCTGAAGGGGGGGGAGACCCAGTACTTC. This translates into CASSLKGGETQYF.

The CDR3 DNA follows: TGCGCCAGCACCGGGACAGGGGTCAATGAGCAGTTCTTC. As protein: CASTGTGVNEQFF. The chain uses TRBV4-1 and TRBJ2-1, with 10 bases identical to TRBD1. Germline V gives CDR1 MGHRA, CDR2 YSYEKL. The CDR3 has 13 amino acids. The V gene end was trimmed by 7 bases and the J gene end by 6 bases; junction bases not matched to a gene: 3.

This clone was seen only once. This chain joins TRBV7-9 and TRBJ1-1; D unresolved. The V end lost 1 base, the J end lost 1 base, and 7 bases lay between the germline ends. This CDR3 has 14 residues. Germline loops: CDR1 SEHNR, CDR2 FQNEAQ (reference sequence). The CDR3 DNA is TGTGCCAGCAGCTTAGAACAGTCGAACACTGAAGCTTTCTTT. Residues: CASSLEQSNTEAFF.

V gene TRBV4-1 combines with J gene TRBJ1-4; the D is unclear. Trimming shortened V by 1 base and J by 0 bases, and 9 bases separated the two germline ends. The germline V gene encodes CDR1 MGHRA and CDR2 YSYEKL. This CDR3 is built from 16 residues. CDR3: CASSQGIFATNEKLFF. The CDR3 nucleotides are TGCGCCAGCAGCCAAGGTATATTTGCAACTAATGAAAAACTGTTTTTT.

This clone was seen a single time. The rearrangement uses TRBV30 and TRBJ2-7; a possible D gene is TRBD1 (6 bases). Germline loops: CDR1 GTSNPN, CDR2 SVGIG (reference sequence). The length of the CDR3 is 14 residues. CDR3 nucleotide sequence: TGTGCTTCCGAGTCAGGGGCGGTAGCCTACGAGCAGTACTTC. It codes for CASESGAVAYEQYF.

The rearrangement joins TRBV7-3 to TRBJ2-1, with 8 bases aligning to TRBD1. The CDR3 totals 16 residues. The V gene end was trimmed by 5 bases and the J gene end by 9 bases; junction bases not matched to a gene: 15. CDR1 is SGHTA and CDR2 is FQGTGA in the germline V gene. In DNA, the CDR3 is TGTGCCAGCAGCGCTCAGACAGGGGCGGGTAGCAGTGAGCAGTTCTTC. It yields the protein CASSAQTGAGSSEQFF.

The CDR3 sequence is CASSERGGQTTDTQYF. The CDR3 DNA follows: TGTGCCAGCAGCGAACGCGGGGGACAAACCACAGATACGCAGTATTTT. This rearrangement joins TRBV9 to TRBJ2-3, with D maybe TRBD2 (7 bases). The V end was cut by 3 bases, the J end by 2 bases, with 16 bases between. Germline CDR1 SGDLS, CDR2 YYNGEE. This CDR3 has 16 amino acids.

The V gene is TRBV11-2, the J gene TRBJ2-6; tentative D call: TRBD1 (6 bases). Germline CDR1 reads SGHAT; CDR2 reads FQNNGV. V was cut by 6 bases and J by 3 bases, with 12 bases left in between. The length of the CDR3 is 15 residues. The CDR3 reads CASSLQGIGANVLTF. DNA of the CDR3: TGTGCCAGCAGTTTACAGGGTATTGGGGCCAACGTCCTGACTTTC.

The rearrangement joins TRBV21-1 to TRBJ2-1; the table assigns TRBD1, which was not confirmed against the DNA. TRBV21-1 is a pseudogene locus. The CDR3 is 17 amino acids. The CDR3 reads CASSKDDRQSSYNEQFF. DNA of the CDR3: TGTGCCAGCAGCAAAGACGACCGACAAAGCTCCTACAATGAGCAGTTCTTC.

The gene calls are TRBV7-3 and TRBJ2-7; D is ambiguous. CDR1 is SGHTA, CDR2 FQGTGA, per germline. V dropped 0 bases and J dropped 0 bases, with 9 bases sitting between them. The CDR3 runs to 15 residues. CDR3 region: CASSLTPPSSYEQYF. For the CDR3, the DNA is TGTGCCAGCAGCTTAACCCCCCCGAGCTCCTACGAGCAGTACTTC. Variable domain in full (rest from reference TRBV7-3 and TRBJ2-7): GAGVSQTPSNKVTEKGKYVELRCDPISGHTALYWYRQSLGQGPEFLIYFQGTGAADDSGLPNDRFFAVRPEGSVSTLKIQRTERGDSAVYLCASSLTPPSSYEQYFGPGTRLTVT.

This chain's CDR3 is CASSLTSGEQETQYF. The CDR3 DNA reads TGTGCCAGCAGCTTAACTAGCGGGGAGCAAGAGACCCAGTACTTC. The rearrangement links TRBV7-6 to TRBJ2-5; 10 bases agree with TRBD2. This CDR3 contains 15 residues. J lost 2 bases, V lost 2 bases, and 2 bases had no gene match. Germline CDR1 reads SGHVS; CDR2 reads FNYEAQ.

This chain links TRBV5-4 with TRBJ2-2; TRBD2 agrees at 7 bases. Per the germline V gene, CDR1 is SGHNT and CDR2 is YYREEE (reference sequence). The CDR3 covers 17 residues. J lost 2 bases, V lost 4 bases, and 11 bases had no gene match. The DNA of the CDR3 is TGTGCCAGCAGCCCTCTTTCGGGGGGTCGTAACACCGGGGAGCTGTTTTTT. This codes for CASSPLSGGRNTGELFF.